Below, 20 T cell receptor beta chains from the same sample are listed, as sequenced in a study of CD8 T cells in ankylosing spondylitis. A single record per CDR3 protein comes from TCRdb applying MiXCR to the 5' RACE reads. Of some 840,000 distinct CDR3 sequences in the sample, approximately 10% were seen once. Study findings and constraints: A TCR beta motif of eight highly homologous variants appeared characteristic of ankylosing spondylitis blood.

Their target antigens are unknown. Sequenced sample: blood, either unsorted or a sorted T cell fraction (not recorded which). The receptor source for this set is a male donor with ankylosing spondylitis.

This clonotype has ten or more counts. V is TRBV12-3 or TRBV12-4 and J is TRBJ1-4; unclear D gene. The CDR3 contains 11 residues. V was cut by 6 bases and J by 8 bases, with 7 bases left in between. CDR3 in amino acids: CASSPREKLFF. CDR3 sequence (DNA): TGTGCCAGCAGCCCGCGGGAAAAACTGTTTTTT.

The J gene is TRBJ1-5, the V gene TRBV7-6; 8 bases are shared with TRBD1. The CDR3 length is 14 residues. The junction had 4 bases not matched to a gene; V was cut back by 5 bases and J by 4 bases. Germline values: CDR1 SGHVS, CDR2 FNYEAQ. In DNA, the CDR3 is TGTGCCAGCAGCCAGACAGGGGTGAATCAGCCCCAGCATTTT. Encoded protein: CASSQTGVNQPQHF.

In its sample, this clonotype was seen a few times. V and J are TRBV5-1 and TRBJ1-2; 7 positions match TRBD1. CDR3 length equals 14 residues. Germline CDR1 SGHRS, CDR2 YFSETQ. With 5 bases clipped from V and 3 bases from J, the junction kept 7 bases outside the gene matches. The CDR3: CASRPHRGDYGYTF. DNA of the CDR3: TGCGCCAGCAGACCTCACAGGGGTGACTATGGCTACACCTTC. The full variable domain, rest sourced from reference TRBV5-1 and TRBJ1-2, is KAGVTQTPRYLIKTRGQQVTLSCSPISGHRSVSWYQQTPGQGLQFLFEYFSETQRNKGNFPGRFSGRQFSNSRSEMNVSTLELGDSALYLCASRPHRGDYGYTFGSGTRLTVV.

This rearrangement joins TRBV9 to TRBJ2-7, with 11 bases that match TRBD2. The CDR3 is 14 amino acids. V was pared by 3 bases and J by 6 bases, with 5 bases of the junction left unmatched. Germline V gene sequence: CDR1 SGDLS, CDR2 YYNGEE. Here the CDR3 DNA reads TGTGCCAGCAGCGGCCCGGGACTAGCGGTCGAGCAGTACTTC. This translates into CASSGPGLAVEQYF.

The chain combines TRBV20-1 with TRBJ1-5; D is perhaps TRBD1 (6 bases). This CDR3 contains 14 residues. Trimming pared 5 bases from V and 4 bases from J, leaving 15 bases between. The germline CDR1 and CDR2 sequences are DFQATT and SNEGSKA (reference sequence). Here the CDR3 reads CSAYTGTKNQPQHF. As DNA, the CDR3 is TGCAGTGCTTATACCGGGACAAAGAATCAGCCCCAGCATTTT.

The table lists this clonotype with a few counts. The gene calls are TRBV5-1 and TRBJ2-3; tentatively, D is TRBD1 (6 bases). The ends were cut back, 1 base at V and 1 base at J, with 10 bases in the middle. Germline V gene sequence: CDR1 SGHRS, CDR2 YFSETQ. This CDR3 region has 15 residues. CDR3 region: CASSLTGQRTDTQYF. DNA for the CDR3: TGCGCCAGCAGCTTGACGGGACAACGCACAGATACGCAGTATTTT.

A few counts support this clonotype. The chain has TRBV20-1 and TRBJ1-2; D is undetermined. CDR3 size: 13 residues. V lost 0 bases, J lost 4 bases, and 9 bases lay in between. Germline V gene data show CDR1 as DFQATT and CDR2 as SNEGSKA (reference sequence). This chain's CDR3 is CSARDQASYGYTF. Here the CDR3 DNA reads TGCAGTGCTAGAGACCAGGCCTCCTATGGCTACACCTTC.

This clonotype has more than one count but fewer than ten. This chain connects TRBV20-1 to TRBJ2-1; TRBD2 aligns across 15 bases. V shed 5 bases, J shed 9 bases, and the junction held 5 bases outside the gene matches. This CDR3 has 14 amino acids. Germline lookup yields CDR1 DFQATT and CDR2 SNEGSKA (reference sequence). DNA for the CDR3: TGCAGTGCTCCAGGACTAGCGGGAGGGGTTGAGCAGTTCTTC. Translating gives CSAPGLAGGVEQFF.

This clonotype came up a few times. V gene TRBV5-6 combines with J gene TRBJ2-4, with unresolved D. Trimming shortened V by 1 base and J by 0 bases, and 8 bases separated the two germline ends. Germline assignment: CDR1 SGHDT and CDR2 YYEEEE. The CDR3 loop spans 15 amino acids. CDR3 nucleotides: TGTGCCAGCAGCTTGCGGTGGCTAGCCAAAAACATTCAGTACTTC. Amino acid sequence: CASSLRWLAKNIQYF.

This clonotype was counted between two and nine times. V usage is TRBV20-1 and J usage is TRBJ2-1; TRBD1 or TRBD2 may be the D gene (5 bases each). Germline V lookup: CDR1 DFQATT, CDR2 SNEGSKA (reference sequence). The CDR3 has 12 amino acids. V was shortened by 5 bases and J by 5 bases, with 10 bases between the two germline ends. The chain's CDR3 is CSAWGRNNEQFF. The CDR3 region has the DNA TGCAGTGCTTGGGGACGAAACAATGAGCAGTTCTTC.

This clonotype appeared a few times. The genes are TRBV20-1 and TRBJ2-1; tentatively, D is TRBD2 (6 bases). Germline CDR1 DFQATT, CDR2 SNEGSKA (reference sequence). The length of the CDR3 is 16 residues. Trimming took off 2 bases at V and 5 bases at J, with 19 bases between the two ends. CDR3 protein: CSARSVGGLGNNEQFF. Written as DNA, the CDR3 is TGCAGTGCTAGAAGTGTTGGGGGACTCGGAAACAATGAGCAGTTCTTC.

This clonotype was observed a handful of times. CDR3 region: CASSLSGRLDEAFF. CDR3 sequence (DNA): TGTGCCAGCAGTCTCTCGGGTAGGCTGGACGAAGCTTTCTTT. The rearrangement joins TRBV28 to TRBJ1-1, with no clear D. The CDR3 extends over 14 amino acids. Trimming took off 5 bases at V and 8 bases at J, with 18 bases between the two ends. Germline CDR1 is MDHEN and CDR2 is SYDVKM.

This clonotype showed up just a few times. The chain joins TRBV20-1 to TRBJ2-5; a weak D match, TRBD1 (6 bases). The CDR3 totals 11 residues. Germline CDR1 and CDR2: DFQATT and SNEGSKA (reference sequence). V gave up 5 bases and J gave up 5 bases, with 9 bases separating them. The CDR3 DNA reads TGCAGTGCTGCGAGGGGGGAGACCCAGTACTTC. It is translated as CSAARGETQYF.

This clonotype was seen repeatedly, ten times or more. The CDR3 protein is CAISGQGAPDTQYF. The CDR3 nucleotides read TGTGCCATCAGCGGACAGGGGGCCCCAGATACGCAGTATTTT. This chain links TRBV10-3 with TRBJ2-3, with 11 positions matching TRBD1. Germline V gene lookup returns CDR1 ENHRY and CDR2 SYGVKD. V lost 6 bases, J lost 4 bases, and 3 bases stayed unmatched. The CDR3 spans 14 residues.

This chain joins TRBV7-8 and TRBJ2-1; 10 positions match TRBD2. CDR1 is SGHVS and CDR2 is FQNEAQ in the germline V gene. The trim removed 4 bases at V and 6 bases at J, leaving 18 bases unmatched. CDR3 length equals 19 residues. The CDR3 spells CASSSRRFEREGLFNEQFF. CDR3 DNA: TGTGCCAGCAGCTCCCGCAGGTTCGAGCGGGAGGGCCTATTCAATGAGCAGTTCTTC.

This clonotype was detected a few times. The J gene is TRBJ2-5, the V gene TRBV25-1; 13 nucleotides line up with TRBD2. Losses at the gene ends were 4 bases for V and 5 bases for J; bases not matched to a gene: 4. Germline CDR1 and CDR2: MGHDK and SYGVNS. The CDR3 consists of 15 residues. CDR3 sequence (DNA): TGTGCCAGCAGTGCCGGACTAGCGGGGGAGGAGACCCAGTACTTC. Amino acid sequence: CASSAGLAGEETQYF.

This clonotype has more than one count but fewer than ten. The chain carries TRBV20-1 and TRBJ1-1; D gene ambiguous. Germline CDR1 reads DFQATT; CDR2 reads SNEGSKA (reference sequence). Between the trimmed V and J ends, which lost 6 bases and 1 base, there was a span of 12 bases. The CDR3 extends over 13 amino acids. This chain's CDR3 is CSADRYQNTEAFF. In DNA, the CDR3 is TGCAGTGCCGACCGCTACCAGAACACTGAAGCTTTCTTT.

This clonotype has a count of ten or more. The chain recombines TRBV4-2 with TRBJ2-2; D unresolved. Germline V gives CDR1 LGHNA, CDR2 YNFKEQ. The CDR3 runs to 14 residues. V lost 1 base to trimming and J lost 6 bases, with 9 bases between them. CDR3: CASSQVMAAGELFF. The CDR3, as DNA: TGTGCCAGCAGCCAAGTCATGGCGGCCGGGGAGCTGTTTTTT.

The rearrangement joins TRBV20-1 to TRBJ2-5, with a tentative D call TRBD1 (5 bases). V dropped 0 bases and J dropped 1 base, with 15 bases sitting between them. Germline assignment: CDR1 DFQATT and CDR2 SNEGSKA (reference sequence). The CDR3 is 16 amino acids. In DNA form, the CDR3 reads TGCAGTGCTAGAGACATACTCGGAAGGGGCCAAGAGACCCAGTACTTC. It codes for CSARDILGRGQETQYF.

This clonotype has ten or more counts. The chain employs TRBV7-2 and TRBJ2-2; D might be TRBD1 (7 bases). The V end lost 4 bases, the J end lost 5 bases, and 17 bases lay between the germline ends. This CDR3 contains 16 residues. Germline-derived CDR1 and CDR2 are SGHTA and FQGNSA. The CDR3 here is CASSSQGGATTGELFF. In DNA, the CDR3 is TGTGCCAGCAGCTCCCAGGGGGGCGCGACAACCGGGGAGCTGTTTTTT.